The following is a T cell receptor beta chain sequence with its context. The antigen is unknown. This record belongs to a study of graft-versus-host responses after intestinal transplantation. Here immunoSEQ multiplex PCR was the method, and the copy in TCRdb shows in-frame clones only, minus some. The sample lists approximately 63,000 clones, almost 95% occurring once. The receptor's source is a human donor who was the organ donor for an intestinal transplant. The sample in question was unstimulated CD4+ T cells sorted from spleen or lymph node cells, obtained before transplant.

This chain's CDR3 is CASSFGLAGGRETQYF. The DNA for the CDR3 is TGCGCCAGCAGCTTTGGACTAGCGGGGGGGCGGGAGACCCAGTACTTC. This chain links TRBV5-1 with TRBJ2-5; 15 bases are a match to TRBD2. The CDR3 has 16 residues. Germline-derived CDR1 and CDR2 are SGHRS and YFSETQ. The V gene end was trimmed by 2 bases and the J gene end by 5 bases; junction bases not matched to a gene: 4.